This T cell receptor beta chain comes out of a study of human T cells and chemical hapten exposure. Turning to the study itself: Patients received weekly diphenylcyclopropenone doses to the scalp throughout the roughly 23-week study.

This clonotype has just a few counts. For the library, individual cDNA molecules each received unique molecular identifiers. TCRdb analysed the RACE reads with MiXCR anew, one entry per CDR3 protein. The sample records around 360,000 distinct CDR3 sequences, about 6% being singletons. In germline, CDR1 is SGHRS, CDR2 YFSETQ. Trimming took 4 bases from V and 0 from J; bases not matched to a gene: 14. The CDR3 length is 19 residues. Time point denoted: patch test 2, 6 weeks after DPC sensitization. Treatment denoted: therapeutic diphenylcyclopropenone sensitization with weekly scalp DPC. Sequencing started from total RNA isolated from unfractionated whole blood.

The chain employs TRBV5-1 and TRBJ2-2, with TRBD1 matching over 8 bases. Material: whole blood, obtained in connection with sensitization to the hapten diphenylcyclopropenone (DPC). The receptor was derived from a young woman with alopecia areata. Some clones in this sample may be carry-over from other donors' samples. CDR3 residues: CASSIFPFLTGANTGELFF. CDR3 bases: TGCGCCAGCAGCATATTCCCATTCTTGACAGGGGCGAACACCGGGGAGCTGTTTTTT.